A selection of T cell receptor beta chains follows, all from one sample in a study of blood T cell repertoires in COVID-19. Clones were read by immunoSEQ multiplex PCR, and TCRdb kept only the in-frame ones, dropping some. The sample has 150,000 to 200,000 clones, 84% seen once. Material: peripheral blood. The receptors stem from a man aged 18 to 29 with active or convalescent COVID-19. CDR3s include the opening cysteine and the closing phenylalanine or tryptophan. Fields, in order: D gene, J gene, V gene, clone size, CDR3 protein, CDR3 DNA. The D gene is left open where the match is weak. Clone sizes are given selectively: once, few, many, or a class where the clone is expanded.

. TRBJ1-5 TRBV7-2 . CASSFTGRLSQPQHF TGTGCCAGCAGCTTTACAGGGAGATTAAGTCAGCCCCAGCATTTT
. TRBJ2-7 TRBV5-3 few CARSTPYPRTSDSYEQYF TGTGCCAGAAGCACCCCATACCCTCGGACATCCGACTCCTACGAGCAGTACTTC
. TRBJ1-5 TRBV3-1/TRBV3-2 . CASSRNRENQPQHF TGTGCCAGCAGCCGTAACAGGGAAAATCAGCCCCAGCATTTT
. TRBJ1-3 TRBV27 once CASSLRVGNTIYF TGTGCCAGCAGTTTGAGGGTTGGAAACACCATATATTTT
. TRBJ1-2 TRBV2 . CASTPLGQSLYGYTF TGTGCCAGCACCCCCCTAGGACAGAGTCTCTATGGCTACACCTTC
. TRBJ2-7 TRBV3-1/TRBV3-2 . CASSQVRSYEQYF TGTGCCAGCAGCCAAGTCAGGTCCTACGAGCAGTACTTC
TRBD1 TRBJ1-4 TRBV6-5 . CASSLGTGEYEKLFF TGTGCCAGCAGTTTGGGGACAGGGGAGTATGAAAAACTGTTTTTT
TRBD2 TRBJ2-5 TRBV10-1 . CASSDPWTSIEETQYF TGCGCCAGCAGTGACCCCTGGACTAGCATTGAAGAGACCCAGTACTTC
. TRBJ2-7 TRBV28 . CASSFLREIYEQYF TGTGCCAGCAGTTTTTTACGCGAAATCTACGAGCAGTACTTC
TRBD1 TRBJ1-5 TRBV6-2/TRBV6-3 once CASSRGTGTGDRNQPQHF TGTGCCAGCAGCCGGGGCACCGGGACAGGGGATCGCAATCAGCCCCAGCATTTT
. TRBJ1-6 TRBV3-1/TRBV3-2 . CASSQGQQNSPLHF TGTGCCAGCAGCCAAGGACAGCAGAATTCACCCCTCCACTTT
. TRBJ1-4 TRBV16 . CASSREERGPNEKLFF TGTGCCAGCTCCCGGGAGGAGAGGGGTCCGAATGAAAAACTGTTTTTT
. TRBJ2-7 TRBV10-3 . CAIQSVSGIYEQYF TGTGCCATCCAGAGCGTGAGCGGTATCTACGAGCAGTACTTC
TRBD1 TRBJ1-6 TRBV6-5 . CASRTGATYNSPLHF TGTGCCAGCAGAACAGGGGCCACCTATAATTCACCCCTCCACTTT
TRBD1 TRBJ2-2 TRBV6-4 . CASKGQGETGELFF TGTGCCAGCAAAGGACAGGGAGAAACCGGGGAGCTGTTTTTT
TRBD1 TRBJ1-5 TRBV5-1 . CASSLEGASNQPQHF TGCGCCAGCAGCTTAGAGGGGGCGAGCAATCAGCCCCAGCATTTT
. TRBJ2-5 TRBV5-1 . CASSSLTGQETQYF TGCGCCAGCAGCTCACTGACAGGTCAAGAGACCCAGTACTTC
TRBD2 TRBJ2-1 TRBV3-1/TRBV3-2 . CASSASSGGPLAQFF TGTGCCAGCAGCGCCTCTAGCGGGGGGCCCCTAGCGCAGTTCTTC
. TRBJ1-2 TRBV6-6 few CASSPSEALGYTF TGTGCCAGCAGCCCATCCGAAGCATTGGGCTACACCTTC
. TRBJ1-2 TRBV3-1/TRBV3-2 once CASSQDSRSYGYTF TGTGCCAGCAGCCAAGATTCGCGGAGCTATGGCTACACCTTC
TRBD1 TRBJ1-4 TRBV2 few CASQGTATNEKLFF TGTGCCAGCCAGGGGACAGCAACTAATGAAAAACTGTTTTTT
. TRBJ2-3 TRBV7-8 . CASSHDSFAQYF TGTGCCAGCAGCCACGACAGTTTCGCGCAGTATTTT
. TRBJ1-4 TRBV15 . CATSRVPGFANEKLFF TGTGCCACCAGCAGAGTACCCGGGTTTGCTAATGAAAAACTGTTTTTT
. TRBJ1-2 TRBV18 . CASSPPEGSGYGYTF TGTGCCAGCTCACCACCAGAGGGAAGTGGGTATGGCTACACCTTC
TRBD1 TRBJ2-5 TRBV5-4 . CASSRRQGAWETQYF TGTGCCAGCAGCCGTAGACAGGGGGCTTGGGAGACCCAGTACTTC
TRBD2 TRBJ2-1 TRBV6-5 . CASSFLAGSANEQFF TGTGCCAGCAGCTTCCTAGCGGGGTCAGCCAATGAGCAGTTCTTC
TRBD2 TRBJ2-1 TRBV7-3 . CASSLTKGLAGGPTNYNEQFF TGTGCCAGCAGCTTAACGAAGGGACTAGCGGGAGGGCCGACTAACTACAATGAGCAGTTCTTC
. TRBJ2-7 TRBV6-1 . CASSPDRREQYF TGTGCCAGCAGCCCTGACAGACGAGAGCAGTACTTC
. TRBJ1-2 TRBV27 . CASSPEIGFNYGYTF TGTGCCAGCAGTCCTGAAATCGGTTTTAACTATGGCTACACCTTC
. TRBJ2-5 TRBV20-1 . CSARNGETQYF TGCAGTGCTAGGAACGGGGAGACCCAGTACTTC
. TRBJ1-3 TRBV18 . CASSRDREESGNTIYF TGTGCCAGCTCACGAGACCGGGAAGAATCTGGAAACACCATATATTTT
. TRBJ2-1 TRBV19 . CASKEAYEQFF TGTGCAAGTAAAGAAGCATATGAGCAGTTCTTC
. TRBJ2-5 TRBV5-1 . CASSLVTMETQYF TGCGCCAGCAGCTTGGTTACTATGGAGACCCAGTACTTC
TRBD2 TRBJ2-5 TRBV11-1 . CASSLLVAGARETQYF TGTGCCAGCAGCTTATTAGTAGCGGGGGCCAGGGAGACCCAGTACTTC
TRBD2 TRBJ2-1 TRBV19 few CASSIALASYNEQFF TGTGCCAGTAGTATTGCACTAGCGAGTTACAATGAGCAGTTCTTC
TRBD1 TRBJ1-6 TRBV19 . CASSFGQVNNSPLHF TGTGCCAGTAGTTTCGGACAGGTTAATAATTCACCCCTCCACTTT
. TRBJ2-3 TRBV28 once CASSLQGGVAQYF TGTGCCAGCAGTTTACAAGGGGGGGTAGCGCAGTATTTT
. TRBJ1-1 TRBV5-5 once CASSGLTGPMNTEAFF TGTGCCAGCAGCGGACTGACAGGTCCTATGAACACTGAAGCTTTCTTT
TRBD1 TRBJ1-2 TRBV2 . CASSVEGGQYGYTF TGTGCCAGCAGTGTGGAAGGGGGACAGTATGGCTACACCTTC
TRBD1 TRBJ2-5 TRBV2 . CASRPGTGVRAGETQYF TGTGCCAGCAGGCCCGGGACAGGGGTAAGGGCAGGAGAGACCCAGTACTTC
TRBD1 TRBJ1-1 TRBV28 . CASSPATQGSTEAFF TGTGCCAGCAGCCCCGCCACACAGGGGAGCACTGAAGCTTTCTTT
TRBD1 TRBJ1-2 TRBV5-1 . CASSPTGDYGYTF TGCGCCAGCAGCCCGACAGGGGACTATGGCTACACCTTC
TRBD1 TRBJ2-3 TRBV28 . CASSASPGTGANTQYF TGTGCCAGCAGTGCCTCGCCCGGGACAGGGGCGAATACGCAGTATTTT
. TRBJ2-3 TRBV7-8 . CASSSRTGRTDTQYF TGTGCCAGCAGCTCTAGAACAGGGAGAACAGATACGCAGTATTTT
TRBD1 TRBJ1-6 TRBV7-3 . CASSPTGYNSPLHF TGTGCCAGCAGCCCGACAGGGTATAATTCACCCCTCCACTTT
. TRBJ2-7 TRBV28 . CASSSTGHRYEQYF TGTGCCAGCAGTTCAACGGGACACCGGTACGAGCAGTACTTC
TRBD2 TRBJ2-1 TRBV6-4 . CASSDDSGRAPYNEQFF TGTGCCAGCAGTGACGATAGCGGGAGGGCGCCCTACAATGAGCAGTTCTTC